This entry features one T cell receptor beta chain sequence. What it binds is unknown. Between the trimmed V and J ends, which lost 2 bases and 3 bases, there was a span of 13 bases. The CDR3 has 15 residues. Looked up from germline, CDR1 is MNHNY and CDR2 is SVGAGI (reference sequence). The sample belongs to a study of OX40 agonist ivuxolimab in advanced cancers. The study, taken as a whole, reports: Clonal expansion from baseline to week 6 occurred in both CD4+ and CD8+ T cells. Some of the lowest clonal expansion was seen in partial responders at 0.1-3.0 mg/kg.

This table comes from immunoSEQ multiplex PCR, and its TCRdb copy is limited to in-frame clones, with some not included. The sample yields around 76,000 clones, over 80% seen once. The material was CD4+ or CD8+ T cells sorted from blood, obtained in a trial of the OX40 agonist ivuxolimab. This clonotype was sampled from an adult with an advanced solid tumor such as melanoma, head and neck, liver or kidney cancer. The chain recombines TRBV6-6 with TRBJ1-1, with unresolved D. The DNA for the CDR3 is TGTGCCAGCAGTTACCCGGAGGGTGAAGACACTGAAGCTTTCTTT. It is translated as CASSYPEGEDTEAFF.